The 16 T cell receptor beta chains given below trace back to one sample, sequenced in a study of early T cells in non-severe SARS-CoV-2 infection. MiXCR, applied by TCRdb to the 5' RACE reads, yields one record per CDR3 protein. There are 55,000 to 65,000 distinct CDR3 sequences in the sample; about 15% occur only once, and 4.1% lies in the top ten. The starting material was whole blood, obtained at baseline. The receptor source for this set is an adult who was a healthcare worker with PCR-confirmed SARS-CoV-2 infection or an uninfected control (not recorded which).

Turning to this clonotype: A much larger clone sits a single nucleotide away, making a read error possible. The CDR3 sequence: CASRLGLAGGDTQYF. In DNA form, the CDR3 reads TGTGCCAGCAGGCTGGGACTCGCAGGGGGAGATACGCAGTATTTT. This chain uses TRBV5-4 with TRBJ2-3; a weak D match, TRBD1 (7 bases). CDR3 size: 15 residues. From germline, CDR1 is SGHNT and CDR2 YYREEE (reference sequence). V gave up 5 bases and J gave up 5 bases, with 18 bases separating them. Full variable domain (rest looked up from reference TRBV5-4 and TRBJ2-3): ETGVTQSPTHLIKTRGQQVTLRCSSQSGHNTVSWYQQALGQGPQFIFQYYREEENGRGNFPPRFSGLQFPNYSSELNVNALELDDSALYLCASRLGLAGGDTQYFGPGTRLTVL.

This clonotype has a handful of counts. In DNA, the CDR3 is TGTGCCAGTAAGACCTCCGGGACAGATTCCTACGAGCAGTACTTC. It yields the protein CASKTSGTDSYEQYF. The rearrangement links TRBV27 to TRBJ2-7; 7 bases agree with TRBD1. This CDR3 comprises 15 residues. J gave up 1 base and V 9 bases, and 12 bases lay outside the gene matches. Per the germline V gene, CDR1 is MNHEY and CDR2 is SMNVEV (reference sequence).

This rearrangement joins TRBV14 to TRBJ1-4; D call uncertain. This CDR3 region has 15 residues. Between the trimmed V and J ends, which lost 4 bases and 0 bases, there was a span of 9 bases. The germline CDR1 and CDR2 sequences are SGHDN and FVKESK. CDR3 residues: CASSLDISTNEKLFF. CDR3 DNA: TGTGCCAGCAGCCTTGATATCTCAACTAATGAAAAACTGTTTTTT.

This rearrangement joins TRBV7-6 to TRBJ2-1, with 8 bases aligning to TRBD2. Trimming removed 3 bases from V and 10 bases from J; junction bases left unmatched: 11. The CDR3 is 15 residues long. CDR1 is SGHVS and CDR2 is FNYEAQ in the germline V gene. CDR3 protein: CASSLEGRIAGEQFF. The CDR3 DNA follows: TGTGCCAGCAGCTTGGAGGGTCGTATAGCGGGGGAGCAGTTCTTC.

This clonotype has more than one count but fewer than ten. The rearrangement links TRBV3-1 to TRBJ2-6, with 10 bases aligning to TRBD1. J gave up 3 bases and V 3 bases, and 5 bases lay outside the gene matches. CDR3 length: 17 amino acids. The germline gives CDR1 LGHDT, CDR2 YNNKEL (reference sequence). The chain's CDR3 is CASSHGTGVLGANVLTF. In DNA, the CDR3 is TGTGCCAGCAGCCACGGGACAGGGGTGCTTGGGGCCAACGTCCTGACTTTC.

This clonotype occurred many times. This chain uses TRBV28 with TRBJ1-2, with TRBD1 matching over 7 bases. CDR1 is MDHEN, CDR2 SYDVKM, per germline. The CDR3 loop spans 14 amino acids. With V trimmed by 5 bases and J by 8 bases, 11 bases remained unmatched. The CDR3 bases are TGTGCCAGCAGTGTAAAAAGGGGGCCTATGGGCTACACCTTC. Translated: CASSVKRGPMGYTF.

This clonotype was observed a few times. The chain couples TRBV20-1 to TRBJ1-5, with a weak D call TRBD1 (6 bases). The ends were cut back, 6 bases at V and 7 bases at J, with 19 bases in the middle. CDR3 length equals 14 residues. Germline V gene lookup returns CDR1 DFQATT and CDR2 SNEGSKA (reference sequence). This CDR3 reads CSAAGTTFSQPQHF. As DNA, the CDR3 is TGCAGTGCAGCCGGGACAACCTTCAGCCAGCCCCAGCATTTT.

This clonotype was seen a few times. The V gene is TRBV5-1, the J gene TRBJ2-3, with TRBD2 identical over 11 bases. V dropped 7 bases and J dropped 4; count of bases not matched to a gene: 11. CDR1 is SGHRS, CDR2 YFSETQ, per germline. The CDR3 covers 16 residues. CDR3 loop: CASRSGGADLADTQYF. The CDR3 DNA reads TGCGCCAGCCGTAGCGGGGGGGCAGATTTGGCAGATACGCAGTATTTT.

J is TRBJ1-1 and V is TRBV12-2; the table's D call, TRBD1, was not checked against the DNA. TRBV12-2 corresponds to a pseudogene. CDR3 length equals 15 residues. The CDR3: CASRLALSGRTEAFF. The CDR3 DNA is TGTGCAAGTCGCTTAGCGCTTTCAGGGCGAACTGAAGCTTTCTTT.

The V call is TRBV5-1, the J call TRBJ2-5; no definite D call. The germline gives CDR1 SGHRS, CDR2 YFSETQ. This CDR3 spans 15 amino acids. Between the trimmed V and J ends, which lost 6 bases and 0 bases, there was a span of 15 bases. In nucleotides, the CDR3 is TGCGCCAGCACCACGTCCTGGCGGTACCAAGAGACCCAGTACTTC. Residues: CASTTSWRYQETQYF.

The table lists this clonotype with many counts. The chain has TRBV7-6 and TRBJ2-2; no clear D. Germline CDR1 reads SGHVS; CDR2 reads FNYEAQ. The CDR3 consists of 14 residues. V was trimmed by 4 bases and J by 7 bases, leaving 13 bases between them. The CDR3 here is CASSSPGWGGELFF. The CDR3 nucleotides are TGTGCCAGCAGCTCGCCAGGATGGGGCGGGGAGCTGTTTTTT.

V and J are TRBV5-1 and TRBJ2-4; TRBD2 matches 7 bases. Germline lookup yields CDR1 SGHRS and CDR2 YFSETQ. After removal of 1 base from V and 8 bases from J, the junction contained 3 bases not matched to a gene. The CDR3 has 13 residues. The DNA for the CDR3 is TGCGCCAGCAGCTTGCGGGGAGGGGACATTCAGTACTTC. Protein: CASSLRGGDIQYF.

The chain has TRBV5-4 and TRBJ1-2, with D maybe TRBD1 (5 bases). Trimming removed 4 bases at V and 1 base at J, with 17 bases between. Per germline, CDR1 SGHNT and CDR2 YYREEE (reference sequence). The CDR3 contains 16 residues. CDR3 bases: TGTGCCAGCAGCCCAGGCGGGAGGGGCCTTAACTATGGCTACACCTTC. This translates into CASSPGGRGLNYGYTF.

This clonotype has ten or more counts. This sequence joins TRBV7-9 and TRBJ2-7; possibly TRBD1 for D (6 bases). The CDR3 length is 15 residues. The germline CDR1 and CDR2 sequences are SEHNR and FQNEAQ (reference sequence). The V gene lost 5 bases and the J gene lost 1 base, with 15 bases spanning the gap. CDR3 coding DNA: TGTGCCAGCAGCCTGTCCAGGGGTATTTCCTACGAGCAGTACTTC. Translation gives CASSLSRGISYEQYF.

This clonotype has only a few counts. This chain joins TRBV7-9 and TRBJ2-7; 8 bases match TRBD2. CDR3 length equals 18 residues. Per the germline V gene, CDR1 is SEHNR and CDR2 is FQNEAQ (reference sequence). The ends lost 0 bases at V and 0 bases at J; junction bases unmatched: 10. This CDR3 is CASSLAISSGKPSYEQYF. CDR3 coding DNA: TGTGCCAGCAGCTTAGCAATCAGTAGCGGGAAACCCTCCTACGAGCAGTACTTC.

This clonotype occurred a few times. CDR3 coding DNA: TGTGCCAGCAGTTTGACTAGAGGAGACAATGAGCAGTTCTTC. It encodes CASSLTRGDNEQFF. This chain joins TRBV12-3 or TRBV12-4 and TRBJ2-1, with D tentatively TRBD2 (6 bases). This CDR3 contains 14 residues. V was pared by 3 bases and J by 5 bases, with 11 bases between.